This T cell receptor (beta chain) was captured in a study of T cell repertoires in cytomegalovirus infection. Study outcomes and limitations: Ex vivo responses were dominated by HLA-C-restricted CMV-specific TCR beta clonotypes.

This CDR3 is 15 amino acids long. V lost 2 bases and J 9 bases, leaving 17 bases between the germline ends. Germline CDR1 reads KGHDR; CDR2 reads SFDVKD. This clonotype showed up just a few times. Its specificity is not known. From the reads, TCRdb called clonotypes with MiXCR, one entry per CDR3 protein. The sample lists fewer than 1,000,000 distinct CDR3 sequences; around a third were seen once. The sample in question was cultured CD8+ T cells from PBMCs, obtained from culture after CMV antigen stimulation. V and J are TRBV24-1 and TRBJ2-3; D gene ambiguous. This receptor was identified in a human donor in good health (CMV status not recorded). Some clones in this sample may be carry-over from other donors' samples. The CDR3 bases are TGTGCCACCAGTGATTCCCAAACTTCGGGCGACACGCAGTATTTT. It is translated as CATSDSQTSGDTQYF.